Listed below are T cell receptor beta chains from one sample, sequenced in a study of identical twins. A single record per CDR3 protein comes from TCRdb applying MiXCR to the 5' RACE reads. The table lists approximately 350,000 distinct CDR3 sequences, around an eighth of them singletons. This sample also belongs to another study, concerning yellow fever vaccine responses in identical twins.

The sequenced sample consisted of CD8+ T cells sorted from blood. The receptors come from a woman aged 18-29 years in good health. CDR3s include the opening cysteine and the closing phenylalanine or tryptophan. D genes are given only for firm matches. Where a row states a size, it is once, few, many or the class of an expanded clone; other rows omit it.

v_call: TRBV7-9; clone_size: .; d_call: .; j_call: TRBJ2-1; cdr3_length: 14; cdr3_nt: TGTGCCAGCAGCCCACAGGGGGGGGGCTATGAGCAGTTCTTC; cdr3_aa: CASSPQGGGYEQFF
v_call: TRBV12-3/TRBV12-4; clone_size: .; d_call: .; j_call: TRBJ2-7; cdr3_length: 13; cdr3_nt: TGTGCCAGCAGTTTTGGTGGAACGGGAGAGCAGTACTTC; cdr3_aa: CASSFGGTGEQYF
v_call: TRBV20-1; clone_size: few; d_call: TRBD1; j_call: TRBJ2-5; cdr3_length: 16; cdr3_nt: TGCAGTGCTAGAGACGAGGGACAGGGTTCACAAGAGACCCAGTACTTC; cdr3_aa: CSARDEGQGSQETQYF
v_call: TRBV28; clone_size: few; d_call: TRBD2; j_call: TRBJ2-7; cdr3_length: 17; cdr3_nt: TGTGCCAGCAGTCCCCCCTCCCCCGGCGGGAGTATATCCGAGCAGTACTTC; cdr3_aa: CASSPPSPGGSISEQYF
v_call: TRBV10-1; clone_size: few; d_call: TRBD1; j_call: TRBJ1-1; cdr3_length: 12; cdr3_nt: TGCGCCAGCAGTGAAGACAGGGTGGAAGCTTTCTTT; cdr3_aa: CASSEDRVEAFF
v_call: TRBV20-1; clone_size: .; d_call: TRBD1; j_call: TRBJ1-1; cdr3_length: 15; cdr3_nt: TGCAGTGCTACGTATAACAAAGGGGGCCGGACTGAAGCTTTCTTT; cdr3_aa: CSATYNKGGRTEAFF
v_call: TRBV13; clone_size: many; d_call: TRBD2; j_call: TRBJ2-7; cdr3_length: 15; cdr3_nt: TGTGCCAGCAGCTTAGTACTAGCGGGAGCCCACGAGCAGTACTTC; cdr3_aa: CASSLVLAGAHEQYF
v_call: TRBV2; clone_size: few; d_call: .; j_call: TRBJ2-3; cdr3_length: 13; cdr3_nt: TGTGCCAGCCCTACGTGGGAGACAGATACGCAGTATTTT; cdr3_aa: CASPTWETDTQYF
v_call: TRBV5-1; clone_size: few; d_call: TRBD2; j_call: TRBJ2-1; cdr3_length: 18; cdr3_nt: TGCGCCAGCAGCTTGAGGCTAGCGGGAGGGCCTCTAAGAAATGAGCAGTTCTTC; cdr3_aa: CASSLRLAGGPLRNEQFF
v_call: TRBV28; clone_size: few; d_call: .; j_call: TRBJ1-2; cdr3_length: 10; cdr3_nt: TGTGCCAGCAGTCGGGAACTCTACACCTTC; cdr3_aa: CASSRELYTF
v_call: TRBV7-8; clone_size: few; d_call: .; j_call: TRBJ2-7; cdr3_length: 14; cdr3_nt: TGTGCCAGCAGCTTAGAGGGCGGGGGCGTAGAGCAGTACTTC; cdr3_aa: CASSLEGGGVEQYF
v_call: TRBV20-1; clone_size: many; d_call: TRBD2; j_call: TRBJ2-3; cdr3_length: 15; cdr3_nt: TGCAGTGCTAGGAAGCTAGCGGGGGGGCCAAATACGCAGTATTTT; cdr3_aa: CSARKLAGGPNTQYF
v_call: TRBV13; clone_size: .; d_call: .; j_call: TRBJ1-1; cdr3_length: 10; cdr3_nt: TGTGCCAGCAGCGGAAATGAAGCTTTCTTT; cdr3_aa: CASSGNEAFF
v_call: TRBV5-5; clone_size: .; d_call: .; j_call: TRBJ1-2; cdr3_length: 15; cdr3_nt: TGTGCCAGCAGCACCGACGCTGCCTTGGGCTATGGCTACACCTTC; cdr3_aa: CASSTDAALGYGYTF
v_call: TRBV29-1; clone_size: many; d_call: .; j_call: TRBJ2-2; cdr3_length: 11; cdr3_nt: TGCAGCGTTTTGCATACCGGGGAGCTGTTTTTT; cdr3_aa: CSVLHTGELFF
v_call: TRBV4-1; clone_size: once; d_call: TRBD1; j_call: TRBJ2-5; cdr3_length: 15; cdr3_nt: TGCGCCAGCAGCCCCAGGGACAGGGAGTCGGAGACCCAGTACTTC; cdr3_aa: CASSPRDRESETQYF
v_call: TRBV6-1; clone_size: few; d_call: TRBD1; j_call: TRBJ1-5; cdr3_length: 13; cdr3_nt: TGTGCCAGCGGGGACAGCGAGTATCAGCCCCAGCATTTT; cdr3_aa: CASGDSEYQPQHF
v_call: TRBV13; clone_size: .; d_call: .; j_call: TRBJ2-2; cdr3_length: 15; cdr3_nt: TGTGCCAGCAGCTTAGGGGCAGCAAACACCGGGGAGCTGTTTTTT; cdr3_aa: CASSLGAANTGELFF
v_call: TRBV24-1; clone_size: .; d_call: .; j_call: TRBJ1-5; cdr3_length: 14; cdr3_nt: TGTGCCACCAGTGGGCTCCTTAGCAATCAGCCCCAGCATTTT; cdr3_aa: CATSGLLSNQPQHF
v_call: TRBV20-1; clone_size: few; d_call: TRBD2; j_call: TRBJ2-1; cdr3_length: 15; cdr3_nt: TGCAGTGCAAAGCAGCGGGGCAGCTCCTACAATGAGCAGTTCTTC; cdr3_aa: CSAKQRGSSYNEQFF
v_call: TRBV4-2; clone_size: .; d_call: .; j_call: TRBJ1-5; cdr3_length: 15; cdr3_nt: TGTGCCAGCAGCCAAGATCAAGGGACCAGTCAGCCCCAGCATTTT; cdr3_aa: CASSQDQGTSQPQHF
v_call: TRBV7-9; clone_size: few; d_call: .; j_call: TRBJ2-1; cdr3_length: 15; cdr3_nt: TGTGCCAGCAGCCCCCAGGGAACAGCTTACAATGAGCAGTTCTTC; cdr3_aa: CASSPQGTAYNEQFF